One and the same sample provided the 15 T cell receptor beta chains below, sequenced in a study of cytomegalovirus exposure and HLA in healthy donors. PCR was performed using 60 Vbeta and 13 Jbeta primers. TCRdb's table, derived via immunoSEQ multiplex PCR, lists solely in-frame clones and lacks some. The data show fewer than 200,000 clones, over 70% seen once. The sequencing input was PBMCs. The source is a man between 40 and 49 years old in good health and CMV-seropositive.

The V and J genes are TRBV29-1 and TRBJ2-1; possibly TRBD2 for D (7 bases). CDR1 is SQVTM, CDR2 ANQGSEA, per germline. V lost 6 bases to trimming and J lost 9 bases, with 12 bases between them. The CDR3 extends over 11 amino acids. The CDR3 loop reads CSVRGGPEQFF. CDR3 DNA sequence: TGCAGCGTGCGCGGGGGCCCTGAGCAGTTCTTC.

There are a few counts of this clone. The V and J genes are TRBV9 and TRBJ2-7; 12 bases match TRBD1. V was clipped by 3 bases and J by 0 bases; unmatched bases: 4. This CDR3 has 16 residues. Germline V gene lookup returns CDR1 SGDLS and CDR2 YYNGEE. In nucleotides, the CDR3 is TGTGCCAGCAGCGAGGGGGGACAGGGGGCCTCCTACGAGCAGTACTTC. This encodes CASSEGGQGASYEQYF.

The chain carries TRBV5-1 and TRBJ2-1; 7 nucleotides align to TRBD2. This CDR3 is built from 13 residues. With V trimmed by 2 bases and J by 5 bases, 1 base remained unmatched. Germline-derived CDR1 and CDR2 are SGHRS and YFSETQ. CDR3 in DNA: TGCGCCAGCAGCTTCGGACTAGACAATGAGCAGTTCTTC. Translating it yields CASSFGLDNEQFF.

The chain combines TRBV6-5 with TRBJ2-2; D gene unclear. The germline V and J ends were trimmed by 4 bases and 4 bases, with 4 bases remaining between them. Germline V gives CDR1 MNHEY, CDR2 SVGAGI. CDR3 length: 12 residues. Here the CDR3 reads CASSFRTGELFF. Written as DNA, the CDR3 is TGTGCCAGCAGTTTCCGCACCGGGGAGCTGTTTTTT.

This clone was detected only a few times. In DNA form, the CDR3 reads TGCGCCAGCAGCTCAGGGGGCGAGACCATACGAGCTTTCTTT. Its translation: CASSSGGETIRAFF. The chain employs TRBV5-1 and TRBJ1-1; TRBD1 matches at 8 bases. CDR1 is SGHRS, CDR2 YFSETQ, per germline. V lost 3 bases and J lost 10; bases outside the gene matches: 11. The CDR3 consists of 14 residues.

The chain recombines TRBV27 with TRBJ2-2; the match to TRBD2 covers 12 bases. The CDR3 runs 18 residues. V lost 6 bases and J lost 5; bases outside the gene matches: 13. The V gene's germline CDR1 is MNHEY and CDR2 SMNVEV (reference sequence). The DNA for the CDR3 is TGTGCCAGCAGCCGGAGACTAGCGGGAGATTTTTGGACCGGGGAGCTGTTTTTT. Residues: CASSRRLAGDFWTGELFF.

The chain uses TRBV5-6 and TRBJ1-2; no firm D call. The CDR3 covers 15 residues. In germline, CDR1 is SGHDT, CDR2 YYEEEE. V lost 1 base and J 0 bases, leaving 10 bases between the germline ends. The CDR3 is CASSLWAGSNYGYTF. The CDR3, as DNA: TGTGCCAGCAGCTTGTGGGCAGGTTCTAACTATGGCTACACCTTC.

The V and J genes are TRBV27 and TRBJ2-7; 9 nucleotides agree with TRBD2. Germline V gene sequence: CDR1 MNHEY, CDR2 SMNVEV (reference sequence). With 0 bases clipped from V and 5 bases from J, the junction kept 8 bases outside the gene matches. The CDR3 extends over 16 amino acids. CDR3 sequence reads: CASSLSPGTSNHEQYF. The CDR3 DNA sequence: TGTGCCAGCAGTTTATCGCCGGGGACTAGCAACCACGAGCAGTACTTC.

The rearrangement uses TRBV6-5 and TRBJ2-7; tentatively, D is TRBD1 (5 bases). The CDR3 has 14 amino acids. Germline CDR1 MNHEY, CDR2 SVGAGI. The germline V and J ends were trimmed by 2 bases and 0 bases, with 8 bases remaining between them. CDR3: CASSYTGISYEQYF. The CDR3 DNA reads TGTGCCAGCAGTTACACAGGAATCTCCTACGAGCAGTACTTC.

In DNA form, the CDR3 reads TGTGCCAGCAGCTTAGCCCTTCGGGGGAGCGGAGAGACCCAGTACTTC. The encoded protein is CASSLALRGSGETQYF. The rearrangement links TRBV7-2 to TRBJ2-5; a possible D gene is TRBD2 (6 bases). CDR3 length equals 16 residues. Germline CDR1 and CDR2: SGHTA and FQGNSA. The germline V and J ends were trimmed by 0 bases and 4 bases, with 15 bases remaining between them.

The rearrangement uses TRBV28 and TRBJ1-4; 9 nucleotides match TRBD1. This CDR3 spans 15 amino acids. CDR1 and CDR2 from the germline V gene are MDHEN and SYDVKM. V lost 2 bases to trimming and J lost 7 bases; unmatched junction nucleotides: 5. The CDR3 nucleotides are TGTGCCAGCAGTTTAGGGGGACAGGGAATTGAAAAACTGTTTTTT. Its translation is CASSLGGQGIEKLFF.

To note about this clone: The germline gene is not matched at one end of the junction; a read error may be the cause. The chain recombines TRBV9 with TRBJ1-2; D might be TRBD1 (6 bases). The CDR3 spans 18 residues. The V gene's germline CDR1 is SGDLS and CDR2 YYNGEE. The CDR3 region has the DNA TGTGCCGGCAGCGTAGGTTCGTCAAGACCAGACAGGCGGGATGGCTACACCTTC. This codes for CAGSVGSSRPDRRDGYTF.

This clone was detected only a few times. The V and J genes are TRBV10-3 and TRBJ2-1; TRBD2 agrees at 9 bases. The CDR3 is 14 amino acids. Looked up from germline, CDR1 is ENHRY and CDR2 is SYGVKD. V lost 2 bases to trimming and J lost 8 bases; unmatched junction nucleotides: 4. The CDR3 protein is CAISEVAGGHEQFF. The CDR3 DNA sequence: TGTGCCATCAGTGAGGTGGCGGGAGGGCATGAGCAGTTCTTC.

This clone occurred once. The chain uses TRBV4-3 and TRBJ2-7; maybe TRBD2 (5 bases). Germline V lookup: CDR1 LGHNA, CDR2 YSLEER. Trimming left V 2 bases short and J 2 bases short, with 13 bases between. This CDR3 spans 15 amino acids. This CDR3 is CASSQQSGPTYEQYF. The CDR3 DNA follows: TGCGCCAGCAGCCAACAAAGCGGCCCCACCTACGAGCAGTACTTC.

The CDR3 nucleotides are TGTGCCAGCAGCCAGGGACAGTCCTCCTACGAGCAGTACTTC. This encodes CASSQGQSSYEQYF. This rearrangement joins TRBV5-4 to TRBJ2-7; TRBD1 matches at 7 bases. The V and J ends lost 4 bases and 0 bases, in that order; junction bases with no gene match: 4. Germline-derived CDR1 and CDR2 are SGHNT and YYREEE (reference sequence). The CDR3 sequence is 14 residues long. Using reference TRBV5-4 and TRBJ2-7 for the parts outside the CDR3, the full variable domain is ETGVTQSPTHLIKTRGQQVTLRCSSQSGHNTVSWYQQALGQGPQFIFQYYREEENGRGNFPPRFSGLQFPNYSSELNVNALELDDSALYLCASSQGQSSYEQYFGPGTRLTVT.